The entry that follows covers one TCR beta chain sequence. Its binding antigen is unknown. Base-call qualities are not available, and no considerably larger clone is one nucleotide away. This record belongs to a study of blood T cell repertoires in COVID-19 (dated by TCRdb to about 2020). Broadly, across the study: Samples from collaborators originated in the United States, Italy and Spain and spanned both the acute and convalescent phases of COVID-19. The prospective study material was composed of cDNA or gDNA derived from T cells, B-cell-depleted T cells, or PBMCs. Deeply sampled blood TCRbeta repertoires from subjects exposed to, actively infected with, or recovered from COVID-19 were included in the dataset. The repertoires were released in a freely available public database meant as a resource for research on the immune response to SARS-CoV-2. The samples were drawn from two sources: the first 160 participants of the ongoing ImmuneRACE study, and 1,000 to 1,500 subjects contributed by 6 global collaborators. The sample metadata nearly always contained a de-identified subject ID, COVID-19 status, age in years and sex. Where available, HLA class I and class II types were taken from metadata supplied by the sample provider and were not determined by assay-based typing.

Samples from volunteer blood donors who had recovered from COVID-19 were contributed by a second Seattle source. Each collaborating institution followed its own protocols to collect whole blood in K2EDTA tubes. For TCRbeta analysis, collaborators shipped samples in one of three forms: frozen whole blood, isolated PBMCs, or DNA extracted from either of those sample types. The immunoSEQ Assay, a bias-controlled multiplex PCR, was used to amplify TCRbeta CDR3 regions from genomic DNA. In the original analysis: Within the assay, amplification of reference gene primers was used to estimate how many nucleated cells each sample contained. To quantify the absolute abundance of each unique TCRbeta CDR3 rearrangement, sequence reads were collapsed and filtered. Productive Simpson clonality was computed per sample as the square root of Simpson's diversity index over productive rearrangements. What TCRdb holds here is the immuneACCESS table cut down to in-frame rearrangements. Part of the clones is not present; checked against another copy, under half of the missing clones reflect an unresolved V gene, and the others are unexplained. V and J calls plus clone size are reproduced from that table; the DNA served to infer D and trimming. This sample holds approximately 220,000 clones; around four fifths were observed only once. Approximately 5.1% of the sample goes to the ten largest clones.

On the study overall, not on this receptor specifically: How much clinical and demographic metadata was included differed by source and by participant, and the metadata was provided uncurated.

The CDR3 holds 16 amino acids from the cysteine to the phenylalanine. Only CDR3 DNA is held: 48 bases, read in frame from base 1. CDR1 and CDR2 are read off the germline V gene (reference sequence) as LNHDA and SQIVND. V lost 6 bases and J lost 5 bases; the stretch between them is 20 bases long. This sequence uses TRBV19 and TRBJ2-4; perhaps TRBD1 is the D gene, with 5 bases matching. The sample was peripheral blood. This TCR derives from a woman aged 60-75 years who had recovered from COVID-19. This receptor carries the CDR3 CASSTGVEKRQNIQYF. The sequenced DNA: TGTGCCAGTAGCACAGGCGTCGAAAAGCGCCAAAACATTCAGTACTTC.